A selection of T cell receptor beta chains follows, all from one sample in a study of patients and donors after allogeneic stem cell transplantation. TCRdb reprocessed the RT-PCR reads via MiXCR and lists one record per CDR3 protein. The data show over 1,500 distinct CDR3 sequences, with approximately 4.6% seen just once and around 30% held by the top ten. The sequenced material came from blood, either unsorted or a sorted T cell fraction (not recorded which). Receptors were obtained from a human donor who was either an allogeneic HSCT recipient or a stem cell or donor lymphocyte infusion donor (not recorded which). It is not recorded whose cells these are; they may come from a transplant donor. Both conserved end residues are part of each CDR3.

j_gene: TRBJ1-1
v_gene: TRBV7-2
CDR3aa: CASSLTGGGTEAFF

j_gene: TRBJ1-1
v_gene: TRBV27
CDR3aa: CASRRNLNTEAFF

j_gene: TRBJ1-2
v_gene: TRBV4-2
CDR3aa: CASSQDLAANYGYTF

j_gene: TRBJ2-7
v_gene: TRBV7-2
CDR3aa: CASSSHGLAGRTYEQYF

j_gene: TRBJ2-3
v_gene: TRBV29-1
CDR3aa: CSLDRTDTQYF

j_gene: TRBJ2-5
v_gene: TRBV13
CDR3aa: CASSPVAGGAVTQYF

j_gene: TRBJ1-5
v_gene: TRBV7-2
CDR3aa: CASSQRSQPQHF

j_gene: TRBJ1-2
v_gene: TRBV29-1
CDR3aa: CSVGLEGRRYGYTF

j_gene: TRBJ2-3
v_gene: TRBV5-1
CDR3aa: CASSFSTSTDTQYF

j_gene: TRBJ2-2
v_gene: TRBV7-9
CDR3aa: CASSLLATAGELFF

j_gene: TRBJ2-7
v_gene: TRBV12-2
CDR3aa: CASRLVMWQAPYEQYF

j_gene: TRBJ2-7
v_gene: TRBV27
CDR3aa: CASSLSGDRTYEQYF

j_gene: TRBJ2-3
v_gene: TRBV24-1
CDR3aa: CATSDPGTDTQYF

j_gene: TRBJ2-2
v_gene: TRBV5-1
CDR3aa: CASSLEGHRNTGELFF

j_gene: TRBJ2-3
v_gene: TRBV7-2
CDR3aa: CASSLLGGPDTQYF

j_gene: TRBJ2-1
v_gene: TRBV5-1
CDR3aa: CASVLAGGYNEQFF

j_gene: TRBJ1-1
v_gene: TRBV10-3
CDR3aa: CAISEAGQGTEAFF

j_gene: TRBJ2-7
v_gene: TRBV9
CDR3aa: CASSVAAGSYEQYF